Shown below are 21 T cell receptor beta chains from a single sample sequenced in a study of T cell repertoires in ileal Crohn's disease. Repertoires were generated with immunoSEQ multiplex PCR, while TCRdb's copy carries only in-frame clones and drops some. In the table there are 13,000 or so clones, more than 70% of which are singletons. Time point denoted: neoterminal ileum biopsy at postoperative endoscopy, about 6 months after surgery. Material: ileal tissue. These receptors all come from an adult with Crohn's disease.

This chain links TRBV29-1 with TRBJ1-1, with D tentatively TRBD1 (6 bases). Germline V lookup: CDR1 SQVTM, CDR2 ANQGSEA. The CDR3 loop spans 15 amino acids. The V gene lost 3 bases and the J gene lost 1 base, with 15 bases spanning the gap. CDR3 protein: CSVDDPTGRNTEAFF. CDR3 coding DNA: TGCAGCGTTGATGACCCTACAGGGAGGAACACTGAAGCTTTCTTT. Drawing the rest from reference TRBV29-1 and TRBJ1-1, the complete variable domain is SAVISQKPSRDICQRGTSLTIQCQVDSQVTMMFWYRQQPGQSLTLIATANQGSEATYESGFVIDKFPISRPNLTFSTLTVSNMSPEDSSIYLCSVDDPTGRNTEAFFGQGTRLTVV.

CDR3 nucleotides: TGTGCCACCAGCAGAGGCTGGCACCCGAACACTGAAGCTTTCTTT. The encoded protein is CATSRGWHPNTEAFF. The chain is built from TRBV15 and TRBJ1-1, with D unclear. Germline CDR1 and CDR2: LNHNV and YYDKDF (reference sequence). The V end was cut by 1 base, the J end by 1 base, with 10 bases between. This CDR3 is built from 15 residues.

This sequence joins TRBV5-1 and TRBJ1-6; TRBD1 matches 9 bases. The V gene end was trimmed by 5 bases and the J gene end by 8 bases; junction bases not matched to a gene: 5. The CDR3 has 14 amino acids. CDR1 is SGHRS, CDR2 YFSETQ, per germline. The CDR3 spells CASRTGGADSPLHF. DNA for the CDR3: TGCGCCAGCAGAACAGGGGGCGCGGATTCACCCCTCCACTTT.

This clone was observed a handful of times. The chain uses TRBV7-3 and TRBJ2-1; TRBD2 might be the D (6 bases). V was cut by 5 bases and J by 4 bases, with 15 bases left in between. The CDR3 is 15 residues long. CDR1 and CDR2 (germline): SGHTA, FQGTGA. The CDR3 region is CASSLRGGDYNEQFF. For the CDR3, the DNA is TGTGCCAGCAGCCTCCGGGGCGGGGATTACAATGAGCAGTTCTTC.

The rearrangement uses TRBV13 and TRBJ1-2; weak D call: TRBD1 (6 bases). The CDR3 totals 13 residues. Looked up from germline, CDR1 is PRHDT and CDR2 is FYEKMQ (reference sequence). Trimming pared 1 base from V and 8 bases from J, leaving 11 bases between. CDR3 nucleotide sequence: TGTGCCAGCAGCTTAGCCACAGGGTTCGGCTACACCTTC. Translating gives CASSLATGFGYTF.

The V gene is TRBV7-3, the J gene TRBJ2-3; D is unresolved. Germline lookup yields CDR1 SGHTA and CDR2 FQGTGA. V shed 5 bases and J shed 1 base, with 7 bases lying between them. This CDR3 spans 13 amino acids. The CDR3 is CASSPRGTDTQYF. The CDR3 DNA reads TGTGCCAGCAGCCCCCGGGGCACAGATACGCAGTATTTT.

A few counts support this clone. The chain combines TRBV7-2 with TRBJ1-1, with 10 nucleotides matching TRBD1. The length of the CDR3 is 15 residues. Germline CDR1 and CDR2: SGHTA and FQGNSA. V lost 6 bases, J lost 5 bases, and 9 bases stayed unmatched. The CDR3, as DNA: TGTGCCAGCAGTCAGACAGGGGGCAGGGGTACTGAAGCTTTCTTT. It encodes CASSQTGGRGTEAFF. The whole variable domain, remainder taken from reference TRBV7-2 and TRBJ1-1, is GAGVSQSPSNKVTEKGKDVELRCDPISGHTALYWYRQSLGQGLEFLIYFQGNSAPDKSGLPSDRFSAERTGGSVSTLTIQRTQQEDSAVYLCASSQTGGRGTEAFFGQGTRLTVV.

The chain recombines TRBV11-2 with TRBJ1-5; no definite D call. Germline V gives CDR1 SGHAT, CDR2 FQNNGV. This CDR3 comprises 14 residues. The ends were cut back, 3 bases at V and 7 bases at J, with 13 bases in the middle. The CDR3 bases are TGTGCCAGCAGCTTGGGCAGGTTGGGCCAGCCCCAGCATTTT. Translation gives CASSLGRLGQPQHF.

This rearrangement joins TRBV6-1 to TRBJ2-1; 7 bases map to TRBD1. Germline V gene data show CDR1 as MNHNS and CDR2 as SASEGT. After removal of 7 bases from V and 10 bases from J, the junction contained 13 bases not matched to a gene. The CDR3 has 14 residues. The CDR3, as DNA: TGTGCCAGCATTATAGGACAGGCCCGAGACGAGCAGTTCTTC. Translated: CASIIGQARDEQFF.

The chain is built from TRBV6-1 and TRBJ1-5, with TRBD1 matching over 11 bases. CDR1 and CDR2 from the germline V gene are MNHNS and SASEGT. The CDR3 is made up of 14 amino acids. The ends lost 4 bases at V and 6 bases at J; junction bases unmatched: 2. The DNA of the CDR3 is TGTGCCAGCAGTGGCGGGACAGGGGGTCAGCCCCAGCATTTT. Translated: CASSGGTGGQPQHF.

The chain employs TRBV4-1 and TRBJ2-3; D is ambiguous. The germline V gene has CDR1 MGHRA and CDR2 YSYEKL. The CDR3 consists of 17 residues. Trimming left V 0 bases short and J 0 bases short, with 13 bases between. CDR3 coding DNA: TGCGCCAGCAGCCAAGATTCTACCTTCCCTAGCACAGATACGCAGTATTTT. It is translated as CASSQDSTFPSTDTQYF.

The chain is built from TRBV27 and TRBJ2-3, with D maybe TRBD2 (6 bases). The V gene lost 8 bases and the J gene lost 0 bases, with 18 bases spanning the gap. This CDR3 spans 16 amino acids. Germline CDR1 MNHEY, CDR2 SMNVEV (reference sequence). The CDR3 nucleotides read TGTGCCAGCCGTGGGGACTCTATAAGGAGCACAGATACGCAGTATTTT. Translation: CASRGDSIRSTDTQYF.

This sequence joins TRBV10-2 and TRBJ1-3, with a tentative D call TRBD1 (5 bases). Deletions cut 6 bases from V and 0 bases from J, with 24 bases between. The germline CDR1 and CDR2 sequences are WSHSY and SAAADI. CDR3 size: 19 residues. CDR3 residues: CASSAITPREGISGNTIYF. The CDR3 DNA sequence: TGCGCCAGCAGCGCCATTACTCCCCGGGAGGGGATCTCTGGAAACACCATATATTTT.

V and J are TRBV5-6 and TRBJ2-7; TRBD2 agrees at 8 bases. The CDR3 extends over 16 amino acids. J gave up 6 bases and V 4 bases, and 15 bases lay outside the gene matches. Germline V CDR1 and CDR2: SGHDT, YYEEEE. Written as DNA, the CDR3 is TGTGCCAGCAGCAATTCCCGGGGACTAGGCCTGGGCGAGCAGTACTTC. Its protein is CASSNSRGLGLGEQYF.

The J gene is TRBJ1-3, the V gene TRBV30; D remains ambiguous. Per germline, CDR1 GTSNPN and CDR2 SVGIG (reference sequence). The CDR3 is 15 residues long. Trimming removed 0 bases at V and 2 bases at J, with 11 bases between. Here the CDR3 reads CAWSVRVTTGNTIYF. The CDR3 DNA reads TGTGCCTGGAGTGTACGGGTGACCACTGGAAACACCATATATTTT.

The V and J genes are TRBV21-1 and TRBJ1-5. TRBV21-1 is labeled a pseudogene. The CDR3 extends over 17 amino acids. Written as DNA, the CDR3 is TGTGCCAGCAGCAAAGCGCGGAGATACAATAGCAATCAGCCCCAGCATTTT. Residues: CASSKARRYNSNQPQHF.

The genes are TRBV11-3 and TRBJ2-7, with 7 bases matching TRBD2. The V segment lost 6 bases and the J segment 3 bases; nucleotides outside the gene matches: 5. The CDR3 is 13 residues long. CDR1 and CDR2 from the germline V gene are SGHNT and YENEEA. In nucleotides, the CDR3 is TGTGCCAGCAGTTGGGACTACGGCTACGAGCAGTACTTC. It specifies CASSWDYGYEQYF. Full variable domain (remainder filled in from reference TRBV11-3 and TRBJ2-7): EAGVVQSPRYKIIEKKQPVAFWCNPISGHNTLYWYLQNLGQGPELLIRYENEEAVDDSQLPKDRFSAERLKGVDSTLKIQPAELGDSAVYLCASSWDYGYEQYFGPGTRLTVT.

This chain uses TRBV27 with TRBJ2-1; D is unresolved. Germline V gives CDR1 MNHEY, CDR2 SMNVEV (reference sequence). The germline V and J ends were trimmed by 2 bases and 6 bases, with 5 bases remaining between them. The CDR3 is 12 residues long. The CDR3 bases are TGTGCCAGCAGTTTAAATCGCAATGAGCAGTTCTTC. Its translation is CASSLNRNEQFF.

The chain combines TRBV27 with TRBJ2-1, with D perhaps TRBD1 (6 bases). The CDR3 length is 15 residues. From germline, CDR1 is MNHEY and CDR2 SMNVEV (reference sequence). V lost 3 bases to trimming and J lost 9 bases, with 18 bases between them. CDR3 DNA: TGTGCCAGCAGTTTTGGGGGCGGGTGGGACGCTGAGCAGTTCTTC. This encodes CASSFGGGWDAEQFF.

The V and J genes are TRBV18 and TRBJ2-7; TRBD1 is a possible D gene (5 bases). The CDR3 contains 14 residues. Germline CDR1 KGHSH, CDR2 LQKENI. Trimming shortened V by 6 bases and J by 1 base, and 13 bases separated the two germline ends. CDR3 coding DNA: TGTGCCAGCTCGCTTAATGACAGATCCTACGAGCAGTACTTC. It yields the protein CASSLNDRSYEQYF.

The V gene is TRBV6-1, the J gene TRBJ1-6; TRBD1 aligns across 10 bases. V was clipped by 2 bases and J by 8 bases; unmatched bases: 6. The length of the CDR3 is 16 residues. The germline CDR1 and CDR2 sequences are MNHNS and SASEGT. The CDR3 loop reads CASSERGQGYDSPLHF. The DNA for the CDR3 is TGTGCCAGCAGTGAACGGGGACAGGGGTACGATTCACCCCTCCACTTT.